These 14 T cell receptor beta chains share one sample of origin, sequenced in a study of blood T cell repertoires in COVID-19. The table came from immunoSEQ multiplex PCR; TCRdb's copy has only in-frame clones and leaves some out. The sample carries about 190,000 clones, around four fifths recorded once. The sequenced material came from peripheral blood. The receptors originated from a woman aged 40 to 50 with acute or convalescent COVID-19.

This sequence joins TRBV9 and TRBJ1-1, with TRBD1 as a possible D gene (6 bases). Trimming removed 4 bases from V and 4 bases from J, with 17 bases in between. Germline V gene sequence: CDR1 SGDLS, CDR2 YYNGEE. The CDR3 loop spans 15 amino acids. The CDR3, as DNA: TGTGCCAGCAGCTCCAGCACAGGGTCAGGCACTGAAGCTTTCTTT. It yields the protein CASSSSTGSGTEAFF.

The chain joins TRBV6-1 to TRBJ1-6; 7 bases are shared with TRBD1. V lost 3 bases and J lost 5; bases outside the gene matches: 1. Per the germline V gene, CDR1 is MNHNS and CDR2 is SASEGT. The CDR3 length is 14 residues. CDR3 sequence: CASSEGTDNSPLHF. The CDR3 nucleotides read TGTGCCAGCAGTGAGGGGACAGATAATTCACCCCTCCACTTT.

The V gene is TRBV5-6, the J gene TRBJ2-3; D unclear. Trimming removed 1 base at V and 6 bases at J, with 9 bases between. This CDR3 region has 13 residues. The germline V gene has CDR1 SGHDT and CDR2 YYEEEE. This CDR3 reads CASSLSDGDTQYF. The DNA of the CDR3 is TGTGCCAGCAGCTTGAGCGACGGTGATACGCAGTATTTT. Complete variable domain (other parts from reference TRBV5-6 and TRBJ2-3): DAGVTQSPTHLIKTRGQQVTLRCSPKSGHDTVSWYQQALGQGPQFIFQYYEEEERQRGNFPDRFSGHQFPNYSSELNVNALLLGDSALYLCASSLSDGDTQYFGPGTRLTVL.

The V call is TRBV27, the J call TRBJ1-2, with 8 bases lining up with TRBD1. CDR3 length equals 14 residues. Germline CDR1 is MNHEY and CDR2 is SMNVEV (reference sequence). The trim removed 4 bases at V and 8 bases at J, leaving 9 bases unmatched. As DNA, the CDR3 is TGTGCCAGCAGTTCGTCACAGGGGGGATGGGGCTACACCTTC. Translation gives CASSSSQGGWGYTF.

The chain is built from TRBV5-4 and TRBJ2-7; 8 bases fit TRBD1. The CDR3 runs 14 residues. The V gene end was trimmed by 0 bases and the J gene end by 4 bases; junction bases not matched to a gene: 3. Germline V gene data show CDR1 as SGHNT and CDR2 as YYREEE (reference sequence). CDR3 loop: CASSLVTGEYEQYF. CDR3 nucleotides: TGTGCCAGCAGCTTGGTGACAGGGGAGTACGAGCAGTACTTC.

A single count supports this clone. This chain uses TRBV18 with TRBJ2-3, with a possible D match to TRBD1 (5 bases). V lost 3 bases, J lost 3 bases, and 7 bases lay in between. The germline CDR1 and CDR2 sequences are KGHSH and LQKENI. This CDR3 contains 13 residues. This CDR3 is CASSPQGTDTQYF. The CDR3 coding sequence is TGTGCCAGCTCACCTCAGGGTACAGATACGCAGTATTTT.

The V call is TRBV5-8, the J call TRBJ1-4; TRBD1 is a possible D gene (5 bases). Trimming removed 0 bases at V and 5 bases at J, with 11 bases between. CDR1 and CDR2 from the germline V gene are SGHTS and YDEGEE. The CDR3 extends over 15 amino acids. DNA of the CDR3: TGTGCCAGCAGCTTGGAGCAGGGCAGAAATGAAAAACTGTTTTTT. This translates into CASSLEQGRNEKLFF.

V gene TRBV3-1 (or the pseudogene TRBV3-2) combines with J gene TRBJ2-1; no clear D. The CDR3 totals 14 residues. Trimming stripped 0 bases from V and 3 bases from J, with 6 bases between. The germline CDR1 and CDR2 sequences are LGHDT and YNNKEL (reference sequence). Written as DNA, the CDR3 is TGTGCCAGCAGCCAAGAACGGGTCTACAATGAGCAGTTCTTC. It translates to CASSQERVYNEQFF.

This chain uses TRBV28 with TRBJ1-5; a possible D gene is TRBD1 (5 bases). Germline V gene sequence: CDR1 MDHEN, CDR2 SYDVKM. The CDR3 is 17 amino acids. Trimming pared 5 bases from V and 6 bases from J, leaving 23 bases between. The CDR3 spells CASSTRTRVGQIQPQHF. The CDR3 DNA sequence: TGTGCCAGCAGTACCCGAACCAGAGTGGGGCAGATTCAGCCCCAGCATTTT.

The chain employs TRBV3-1 (or the pseudogene TRBV3-2) and TRBJ2-7, with TRBD2 matching over 8 bases. The germline gives CDR1 LGHDT, CDR2 YNNKEL (reference sequence). The CDR3 length is 14 residues. V was clipped by 4 bases and J by 6 bases; unmatched bases: 8. CDR3 DNA: TGTGCCAGCAGCCTTAGCGGGGCCCCCCCCGAGCAGTACTTC. Protein: CASSLSGAPPEQYF.

V gene TRBV2 combines with J gene TRBJ2-2; no definite D call. V lost 4 bases, J lost 9 bases, and 9 bases lay in between. The CDR3 spans 12 residues. The germline V gene encodes CDR1 SNHLY and CDR2 FYNNEI. The DNA for the CDR3 is TGTGCCAGCAGTGCGAGAGGCCGGGAGCTGTTTTTT. It codes for CASSARGRELFF.

V and J are TRBV5-1 and TRBJ2-1; 7 nucleotides align to TRBD1. Germline CDR1 is SGHRS and CDR2 is YFSETQ. V dropped 4 bases and J dropped 0; count of bases not matched to a gene: 4. CDR3 length: 15 residues. This chain's CDR3 is CASSQDRSSYNEQFF. The CDR3, as DNA: TGCGCCAGCAGCCAGGACAGGAGCTCCTACAATGAGCAGTTCTTC.

The gene calls are TRBV6-6 and TRBJ2-5; 7 bases are shared with TRBD1. The CDR3 covers 12 residues. Germline V gene data show CDR1 as MNHNY and CDR2 as SVGAGI (reference sequence). Trimming removed 7 bases from V and 5 bases from J; junction bases left unmatched: 4. DNA for the CDR3: TGTGCCAGCAAGGGGGCGGGTGAGACCCAGTACTTC. Its translation is CASKGAGETQYF.

The table lists this clone with a few counts. The V call is TRBV10-3, the J call TRBJ2-3; weak D call: TRBD1 (5 bases). The CDR3 extends over 16 amino acids. Deletions cut 2 bases from V and 2 bases from J, with 14 bases between. Germline CDR1 and CDR2: ENHRY and SYGVKD. CDR3 nucleotide sequence: TGTGCCATCAGTGAGAGGTCAGGGATACTCACAGATACGCAGTATTTT. The encoded protein is CAISERSGILTDTQYF.